This T cell receptor beta chain was documented in a study of T-cell memory formation after mild COVID-19. About the study: Largely donor-specific sequence clusters came from two donors. Study observations and caveats: Cross-reactive memory seemingly joined, as some responding clones were found in pre-infection memory. Clones contracting day 15 to 85 were balanced CD4/CD8; later expanders leaned CD4+.

Comment on this clonotype: The antigen is unknown.

Trimming removed 2 bases at V and 0 bases at J, with 14 bases between. CDR3 length: 16 residues. CDR1 and CDR2 from the germline V gene are SGHNT and YYREEE (reference sequence). The authors produced TCR alpha and TCR beta cDNA libraries with sample barcodes and UMIs by 5'RACE using constant-segment primers. TCRdb reprocessed the 5' RACE reads with MiXCR, giving one entry per CDR3 protein. The table has fewer than 650,000 distinct CDR3 sequences, roughly a sixth seen once; the top ten hold around 8.1%. Sequencing was performed on PBMCs or a T cell subset sorted from them (not recorded which). V gene TRBV5-4 combines with J gene TRBJ1-1; possible D gene TRBD1, 6 bases. This TCR came from an adult woman who had mild COVID-19 (a few samples of this study predate the infection). Cell type and time point are not known. CDR3 in DNA: TGTGCCAGCAGCTTAGGCGGAGGGGGAATGAACACTGAAGCTTTCTTT. Protein: CASSLGGGGMNTEAFF.